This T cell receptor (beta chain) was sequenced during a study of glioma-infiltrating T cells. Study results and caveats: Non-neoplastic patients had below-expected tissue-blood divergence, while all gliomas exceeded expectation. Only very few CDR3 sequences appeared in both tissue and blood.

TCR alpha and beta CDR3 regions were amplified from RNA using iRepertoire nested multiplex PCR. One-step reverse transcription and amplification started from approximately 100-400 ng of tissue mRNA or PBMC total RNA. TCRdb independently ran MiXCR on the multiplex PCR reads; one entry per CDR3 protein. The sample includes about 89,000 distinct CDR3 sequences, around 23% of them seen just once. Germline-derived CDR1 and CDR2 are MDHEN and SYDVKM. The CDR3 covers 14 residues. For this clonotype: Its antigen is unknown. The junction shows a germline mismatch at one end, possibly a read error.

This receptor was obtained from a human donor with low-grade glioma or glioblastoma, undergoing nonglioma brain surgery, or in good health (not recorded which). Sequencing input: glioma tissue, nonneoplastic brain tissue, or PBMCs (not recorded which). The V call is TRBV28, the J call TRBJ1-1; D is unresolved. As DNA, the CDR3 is TGTGCCAGCAGTTTAGCGACGGTCTACACTGAAGCTTCCTTT. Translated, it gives CASSLATVYTEASF.